A selection of T cell receptor beta chains follows, all from one sample in a study of blood T cell repertoires in COVID-19. TCRdb's copy holds only in-frame clones and misses some; the assay was immunoSEQ multiplex PCR. This table has around 50,000 clones, 80% to 90% appearing once. Input material: peripheral blood. Receptor source: a human donor in a cohort sampled during active COVID-19. The CDR3 runs from the conserved cysteine through the conserved F or W. The D gene is left open where the match is weak. Clone sizes are given selectively: once, few, many, or a class where the clone is expanded.

j_gene: TRBJ1-2; d_gene: TRBD1; abundance: NA; v_gene: TRBV5-4; CDR3nt: TGTGCCAGCAGCGTCCCGGGACAGGGGGCCAACTATGGCTACACCTTC; CDR3aa: CASSVPGQGANYGYTF
j_gene: TRBJ2-3; d_gene: TRBD1; abundance: NA; v_gene: TRBV7-2; CDR3nt: TGTGCCAGCAGCTTAGCGCCAGGGGGAAGCGCAGATACGCAGTATTTT; CDR3aa: CASSLAPGGSADTQYF
j_gene: TRBJ1-5; d_gene: NA; abundance: NA; v_gene: TRBV6-5; CDR3nt: TGTGCCAGCAGTCCATTACAGGGTTGGAACCAGCCCCAGCATTTT; CDR3aa: CASSPLQGWNQPQHF
j_gene: TRBJ2-1; d_gene: NA; abundance: NA; v_gene: TRBV7-2; CDR3nt: TGTGCCAGCAGCGGGAGGGGGTACGAGCAGTTCTTC; CDR3aa: CASSGRGYEQFF
j_gene: TRBJ2-1; d_gene: NA; abundance: NA; v_gene: TRBV19; CDR3nt: TGTGCCAGTCAAACAGGCGGATCCTACAATGAGCAGTTCTTC; CDR3aa: CASQTGGSYNEQFF
j_gene: TRBJ2-2; d_gene: NA; abundance: NA; v_gene: TRBV5-1; CDR3nt: TGCGCCAGCAGCTTTCTCTTTACCGGGGAGCTGTTTTTT; CDR3aa: CASSFLFTGELFF
j_gene: TRBJ2-7; d_gene: NA; abundance: once; v_gene: TRBV7-9; CDR3nt: TGTGCCTCCAGCACGGGTTCTATCTACGAGCAGTACTTC; CDR3aa: CASSTGSIYEQYF
j_gene: TRBJ2-2; d_gene: NA; abundance: NA; v_gene: TRBV5-1; CDR3nt: TGCGCCAGCAGCTTGGCACGGGGAGTCGCGGCCGGGGAGCTGTTTTTT; CDR3aa: CASSLARGVAAGELFF
j_gene: TRBJ1-2; d_gene: NA; abundance: NA; v_gene: TRBV4-1; CDR3nt: TGCGCCAGCAGCCCAACAGCTAACTATGGCTACACCTTC; CDR3aa: CASSPTANYGYTF
j_gene: TRBJ1-5; d_gene: TRBD1; abundance: NA; v_gene: TRBV2; CDR3nt: TGTGCCAGCTCTAAGACAGGGCTTAGCAATCAGCCCCAGCATTTT; CDR3aa: CASSKTGLSNQPQHF
j_gene: TRBJ1-2; d_gene: NA; abundance: NA; v_gene: TRBV9; CDR3nt: TGTGCCAGCAGCGTAGGGGCGGGGTCGGGACCCTATGGCTACACCTTC; CDR3aa: CASSVGAGSGPYGYTF
j_gene: TRBJ1-2; d_gene: NA; abundance: NA; v_gene: TRBV18; CDR3nt: TGTGCCAGCTCACCCACTAGCAAGGGGTATGGCTACACCTTC; CDR3aa: CASSPTSKGYGYTF
j_gene: TRBJ2-2; d_gene: TRBD1; abundance: NA; v_gene: TRBV27; CDR3nt: TGTGCCAGCACCATCAGGACAGGGACCACCGGGGAGCTGTTTTTT; CDR3aa: CASTIRTGTTGELFF
j_gene: TRBJ2-7; d_gene: TRBD1; abundance: NA; v_gene: TRBV6-2/TRBV6-3; CDR3nt: TGTGCCAGCAGTTACGGGACAGTCTACGAGCAGTACTTC; CDR3aa: CASSYGTVYEQYF
j_gene: TRBJ1-1; d_gene: NA; abundance: NA; v_gene: TRBV29-1; CDR3nt: TGCAGCGTTCTGAGGCCTACCTTGAACACTGAAGCTTTCTTT; CDR3aa: CSVLRPTLNTEAFF
j_gene: TRBJ2-3; d_gene: NA; abundance: NA; v_gene: TRBV6-1; CDR3nt: TGTGCCAGCAGTGATTCTTATAGCGCGTCTAGCACAGATACGCAGTATTTT; CDR3aa: CASSDSYSASSTDTQYF
j_gene: TRBJ2-5; d_gene: TRBD2; abundance: NA; v_gene: TRBV4-1; CDR3nt: TGCGCCAGCAGCCAAGATCTACGAGCGGGGCAAGAGACCCAGTACTTC; CDR3aa: CASSQDLRAGQETQYF
j_gene: TRBJ2-7; d_gene: TRBD2; abundance: NA; v_gene: TRBV27; CDR3nt: TGTGCCAGCAGTTTAGGCGGGAGAGGGTACGAGCAGTACTTC; CDR3aa: CASSLGGRGYEQYF
j_gene: TRBJ1-6; d_gene: TRBD1; abundance: NA; v_gene: TRBV11-2; CDR3nt: TGTGCCAGCAGCTCAGAAGGGGGCCATTCACCCCTCCACTTT; CDR3aa: CASSSEGGHSPLHF
j_gene: TRBJ2-2; d_gene: NA; abundance: NA; v_gene: TRBV6-6; CDR3nt: TGTGCCAGCAGTTACTCGACCGGGAGAACCGGGGAGCTGTTTTTT; CDR3aa: CASSYSTGRTGELFF
j_gene: TRBJ2-1; d_gene: TRBD1; abundance: NA; v_gene: TRBV5-1; CDR3nt: TGCGCCAGCAGCTGGGGACAGGGAGTCCAATATGAGCAGTTCTTC; CDR3aa: CASSWGQGVQYEQFF
j_gene: TRBJ2-7; d_gene: NA; abundance: NA; v_gene: TRBV14; CDR3nt: TGTGCCAGCAGCCAAGACCTTCCCGGTCTAGCCCACGAGCAGTACTTC; CDR3aa: CASSQDLPGLAHEQYF
j_gene: TRBJ2-5; d_gene: TRBD2; abundance: NA; v_gene: TRBV6-2/TRBV6-3; CDR3nt: TGTGCCAGCAGCGACAGAGGACTAGCGGGCCGAGAGACCCAGTACTTC; CDR3aa: CASSDRGLAGRETQYF
j_gene: TRBJ1-5; d_gene: TRBD1; abundance: once; v_gene: TRBV7-2; CDR3nt: TGTGCCAGCAGCTCCTATTCCGGGACAGTCAATCAGCCCCAGCATTTT; CDR3aa: CASSSYSGTVNQPQHF
j_gene: TRBJ2-1; d_gene: TRBD1; abundance: few; v_gene: TRBV6-5; CDR3nt: TGTGCCAGCAGTTTGCGGACAGGCGATACAGGCAGTGAGCAGTTCTTC; CDR3aa: CASSLRTGDTGSEQFF
j_gene: TRBJ1-5; d_gene: NA; abundance: once; v_gene: TRBV7-2; CDR3nt: TGTGCCAGCAGCCGTCAGGGTGCAGGTCAGCCCCAGCATTTT; CDR3aa: CASSRQGAGQPQHF
j_gene: TRBJ2-5; d_gene: NA; abundance: NA; v_gene: TRBV7-9; CDR3nt: TGTGCCAGCAGCTTAGCGGCTGGCCAGGGCCGACAAGAGACCCAGTACTTC; CDR3aa: CASSLAAGQGRQETQYF
j_gene: TRBJ2-5; d_gene: TRBD1; abundance: few; v_gene: TRBV5-4; CDR3nt: TGTGCCAGCAGCTCCCAATACAGGGGGCAAGAGACCCAGTACTTC; CDR3aa: CASSSQYRGQETQYF
j_gene: TRBJ1-1; d_gene: TRBD1; abundance: once; v_gene: TRBV7-6; CDR3nt: TGTGCCAGCAGCGCGACAGGGGGCGCGGGGAACACTGAAGCTTTCTTT; CDR3aa: CASSATGGAGNTEAFF
j_gene: TRBJ2-7; d_gene: TRBD1; abundance: NA; v_gene: TRBV7-6; CDR3nt: TGTGCCAGCAGCCCTGGGACAGGGAGCTACGAGCAGTACTTC; CDR3aa: CASSPGTGSYEQYF
j_gene: TRBJ2-3; d_gene: TRBD2; abundance: NA; v_gene: TRBV24-1; CDR3nt: TGTGCCACCAGTGATTCCAGTCCAGGGAGGGCAGATACGCAGTATTTT; CDR3aa: CATSDSSPGRADTQYF
j_gene: TRBJ1-2; d_gene: NA; abundance: NA; v_gene: TRBV19; CDR3nt: TGTGCCAGTATCGACCACGGCTTGACAGGAAACTATGGCTACACCTTC; CDR3aa: CASIDHGLTGNYGYTF
j_gene: TRBJ2-7; d_gene: NA; abundance: NA; v_gene: TRBV3-1/TRBV3-2; CDR3nt: TGTGCCAGCAGCCAAGGGTGGGCCGAGCAGTACTTC; CDR3aa: CASSQGWAEQYF
j_gene: TRBJ1-1; d_gene: NA; abundance: NA; v_gene: TRBV19; CDR3nt: TGTGCCAGTAGTACAGGGGTTCCTGAAGCTTTCTTT; CDR3aa: CASSTGVPEAFF
j_gene: TRBJ1-3; d_gene: NA; abundance: NA; v_gene: TRBV21-1; CDR3nt: TGTGCCAGCAGCCGGCGGGGGGGTCCGAGCTCTGGAAACACCATATATTTT; CDR3aa: CASSRRGGPSSGNTIYF
j_gene: TRBJ1-6; d_gene: NA; abundance: NA; v_gene: TRBV20-1; CDR3nt: TGCAGTGCTAGTGCCGGGTGGAATTCACCCCTCCACTTT; CDR3aa: CSASAGWNSPLHF
j_gene: TRBJ1-1; d_gene: TRBD1; abundance: NA; v_gene: TRBV7-9; CDR3nt: TGTGCCAGCAGCGACGGGACAGGGGGCGCGAACACTGAAGCTTTCTTT; CDR3aa: CASSDGTGGANTEAFF
j_gene: TRBJ1-2; d_gene: NA; abundance: NA; v_gene: TRBV7-9; CDR3nt: TGTGCCAGCAGCCATACGGGACATCCTTATGGCTACACCTTC; CDR3aa: CASSHTGHPYGYTF
j_gene: TRBJ1-2; d_gene: TRBD1; abundance: NA; v_gene: TRBV19; CDR3nt: TGTGCCAGTCATCCGGGACAGGGTTACAATGGCTACACCTTC; CDR3aa: CASHPGQGYNGYTF
j_gene: TRBJ2-3; d_gene: TRBD1; abundance: NA; v_gene: TRBV19; CDR3nt: TGTGCCAGCCGTACTAGCCCCGGACAGGGCAGGGCAGATACGCAGTATTTT; CDR3aa: CASRTSPGQGRADTQYF
j_gene: TRBJ1-1; d_gene: NA; abundance: NA; v_gene: TRBV2; CDR3nt: TGTGCCAGCAGGCTCACAGAGAACACTGAAGCTTTCTTT; CDR3aa: CASRLTENTEAFF
j_gene: TRBJ2-2; d_gene: TRBD2; abundance: NA; v_gene: TRBV7-2; CDR3nt: TGTGCCAGCAGCCCAACTAGCGGGAGCAGCACCGGGGAGCTGTTTTTT; CDR3aa: CASSPTSGSSTGELFF